The clone carrying this T cell receptor (beta chain) was detected ten times or more. As yet, its antigen is unknown. Quantitative 5'-RACE with molecular barcodes produced the TCR beta libraries. MiXCR, run by TCRdb on the 5' RACE reads, gives a single entry per CDR3 protein. Of a few hundred thousand distinct CDR3 sequences listed, 7.3% are singletons. In germline, CDR1 is MNHEY, CDR2 SMNVEV (reference sequence). This CDR3 has 13 amino acids. V was cut by 6 bases and J by 4 bases, with 9 bases left in between. This sample was taken from a study of CD8 T cells in ankylosing spondylitis. Overall study findings and caveats: For ankylosing spondylitis blood, a TCR beta motif of about 8 highly homologous variants appeared characteristic. Past research had described some motif variants in reactive arthritis synovial fluid and blood. Clones linked to the disease showed a CD8+ phenotype. They occurred at relatively low frequencies in peripheral blood.

The J gene is TRBJ2-2, the V gene TRBV27; D gene ambiguous. This receptor was taken from a male donor with ankylosing spondylitis. The sample was blood, either unsorted or a sorted T cell fraction (not recorded which). As DNA, the CDR3 is TGTGCCAGCAGCCCCGGTGCCACCGGGGAGCTGTTTTTT. Translation: CASSPGATGELFF.